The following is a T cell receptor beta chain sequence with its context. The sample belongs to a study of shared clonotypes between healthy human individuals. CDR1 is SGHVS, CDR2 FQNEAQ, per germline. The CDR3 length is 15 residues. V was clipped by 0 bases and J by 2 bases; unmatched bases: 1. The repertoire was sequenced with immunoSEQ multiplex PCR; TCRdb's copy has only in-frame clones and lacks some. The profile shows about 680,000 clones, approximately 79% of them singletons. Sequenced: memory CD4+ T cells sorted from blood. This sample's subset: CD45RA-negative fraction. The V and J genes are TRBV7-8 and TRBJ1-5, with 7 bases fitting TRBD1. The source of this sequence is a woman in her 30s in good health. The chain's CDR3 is CASSLAGQGNQPQHF. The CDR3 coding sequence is TGTGCCAGCAGCTTAGCAGGACAGGGCAATCAGCCCCAGCATTTT.